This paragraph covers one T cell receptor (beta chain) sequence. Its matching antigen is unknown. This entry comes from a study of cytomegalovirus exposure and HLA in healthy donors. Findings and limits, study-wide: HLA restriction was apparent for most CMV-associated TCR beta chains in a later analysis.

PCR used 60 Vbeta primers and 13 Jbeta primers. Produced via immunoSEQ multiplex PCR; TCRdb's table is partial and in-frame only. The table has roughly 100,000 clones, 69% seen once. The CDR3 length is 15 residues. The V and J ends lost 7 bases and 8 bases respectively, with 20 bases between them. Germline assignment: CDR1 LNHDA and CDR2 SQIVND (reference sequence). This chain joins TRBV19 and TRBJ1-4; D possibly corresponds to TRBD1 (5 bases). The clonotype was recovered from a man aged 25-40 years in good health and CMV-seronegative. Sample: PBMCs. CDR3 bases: TGTGCCAGTACCAGGGTTGGGGGAGGGAGCGAAAAACTGTTTTTT. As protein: CASTRVGGGSEKLFF.